What follows describes a single TCR beta chain. V was clipped by 11 bases and J by 4 bases; unmatched bases: 8. From germline, CDR1 is ENHRY and CDR2 SYGVKD. CDR3 size: 13 residues. This sample was included in a study of blood T cell repertoires in COVID-19. Across the whole study: Donors in the United States, Italy and Spain gave samples during acute or convalescent COVID-19. Sources were T cells, B-cell-depleted T cells, or PBMCs; the material itself was cDNA or gDNA.

The assay was immunoSEQ multiplex PCR, and TCRdb's table has in-frame clones only and misses some. The table shows about 140,000 clones, with less than 90% occurring only once. Patients in Seattle were enrolled during active infection, then followed longitudinally. Sequenced input: peripheral blood. The V gene is TRBV10-3, the J gene TRBJ1-2; 9 bases line up with TRBD1. This TCR was recovered from a man younger than 45 with COVID-19, enrolled during active disease. The CDR3 region has the DNA TGTGCCGCCTTCCGGGACAGGGCCTATGGCTACACCTTC. Translation: CAAFRDRAYGYTF.